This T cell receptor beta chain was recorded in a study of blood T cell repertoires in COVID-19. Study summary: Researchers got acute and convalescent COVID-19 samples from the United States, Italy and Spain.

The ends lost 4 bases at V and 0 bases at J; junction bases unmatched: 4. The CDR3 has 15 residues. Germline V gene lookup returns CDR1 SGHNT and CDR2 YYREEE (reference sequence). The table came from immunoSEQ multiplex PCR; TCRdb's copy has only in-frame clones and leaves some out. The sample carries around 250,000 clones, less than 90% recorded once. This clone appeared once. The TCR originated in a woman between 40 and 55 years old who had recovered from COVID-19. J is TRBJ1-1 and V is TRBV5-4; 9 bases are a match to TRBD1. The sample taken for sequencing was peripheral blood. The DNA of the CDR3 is TGTGCCAGCAGCGGGACAGGGAAATTGAACACTGAAGCTTTCTTT. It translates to CASSGTGKLNTEAFF.